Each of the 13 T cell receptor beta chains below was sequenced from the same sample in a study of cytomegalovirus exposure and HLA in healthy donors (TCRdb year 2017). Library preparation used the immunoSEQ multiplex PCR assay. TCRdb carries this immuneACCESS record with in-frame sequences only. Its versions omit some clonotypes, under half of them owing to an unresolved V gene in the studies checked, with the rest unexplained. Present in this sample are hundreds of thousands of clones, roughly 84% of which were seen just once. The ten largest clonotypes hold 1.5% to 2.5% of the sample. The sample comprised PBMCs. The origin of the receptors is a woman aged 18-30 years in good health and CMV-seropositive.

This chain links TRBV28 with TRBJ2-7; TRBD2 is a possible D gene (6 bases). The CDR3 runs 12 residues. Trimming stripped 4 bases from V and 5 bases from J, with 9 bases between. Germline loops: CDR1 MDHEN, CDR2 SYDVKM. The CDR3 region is CASSWGDNEQYF. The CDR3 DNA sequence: TGTGCCAGCAGTTGGGGGGATAACGAGCAGTACTTC.

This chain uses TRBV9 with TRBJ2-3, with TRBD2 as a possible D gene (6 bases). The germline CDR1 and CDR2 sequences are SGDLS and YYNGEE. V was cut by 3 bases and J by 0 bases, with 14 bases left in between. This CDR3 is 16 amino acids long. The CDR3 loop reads CASSDYSGTSTDTQYF. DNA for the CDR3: TGTGCCAGCAGCGATTATAGCGGTACTAGCACAGATACGCAGTATTTT.

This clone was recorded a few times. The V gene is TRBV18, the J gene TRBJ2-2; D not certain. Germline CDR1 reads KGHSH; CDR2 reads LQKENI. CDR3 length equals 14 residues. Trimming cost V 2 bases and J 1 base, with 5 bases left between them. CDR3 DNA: TGTGCCAGCTCACCAATACTGAACACCGGGGAGCTGTTTTTT. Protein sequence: CASSPILNTGELFF.

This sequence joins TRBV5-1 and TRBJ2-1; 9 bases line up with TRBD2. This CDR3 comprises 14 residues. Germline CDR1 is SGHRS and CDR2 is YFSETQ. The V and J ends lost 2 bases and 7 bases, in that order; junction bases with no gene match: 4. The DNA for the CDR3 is TGCGCCAGCAGCTTTAGCGGGAGTAGTAATGAGCAGTTCTTC. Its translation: CASSFSGSSNEQFF.

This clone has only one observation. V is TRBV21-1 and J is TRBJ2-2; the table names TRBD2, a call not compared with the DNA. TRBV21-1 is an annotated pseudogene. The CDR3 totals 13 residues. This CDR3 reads CASSRKPPVELFF. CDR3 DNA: TGTGCCAGCAGCCGAAAACCTCCGGTCGAGCTGTTTTTT.

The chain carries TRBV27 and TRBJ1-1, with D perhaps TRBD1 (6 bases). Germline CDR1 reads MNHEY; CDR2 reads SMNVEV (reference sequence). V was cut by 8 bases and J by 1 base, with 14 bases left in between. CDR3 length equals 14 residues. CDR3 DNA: TGTGCCAGCCATCGCCGGGGGGCGAACACTGAAGCTTTCTTT. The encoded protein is CASHRRGANTEAFF.

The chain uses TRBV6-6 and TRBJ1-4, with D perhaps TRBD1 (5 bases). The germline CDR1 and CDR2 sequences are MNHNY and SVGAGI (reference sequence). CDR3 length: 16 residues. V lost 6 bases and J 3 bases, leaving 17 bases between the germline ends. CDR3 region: CASSPQGPAANEKLFF. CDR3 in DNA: TGTGCCAGCAGCCCGCAGGGCCCCGCGGCTAATGAAAAACTGTTTTTT.

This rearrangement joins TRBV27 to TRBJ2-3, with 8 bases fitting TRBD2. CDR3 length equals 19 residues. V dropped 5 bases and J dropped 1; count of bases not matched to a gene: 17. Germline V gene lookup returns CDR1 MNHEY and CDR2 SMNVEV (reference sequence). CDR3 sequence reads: CASSGFGSGSVSGTDTQYF. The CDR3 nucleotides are TGTGCCAGCAGTGGGTTCGGAAGCGGGAGCGTTTCCGGCACAGATACGCAGTATTTT.

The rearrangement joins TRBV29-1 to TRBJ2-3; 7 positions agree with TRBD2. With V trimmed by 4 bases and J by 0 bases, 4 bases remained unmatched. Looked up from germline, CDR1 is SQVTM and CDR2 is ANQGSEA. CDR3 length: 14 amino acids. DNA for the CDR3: TGCAGCGTTGGGCGGGAGCGTAGCACAGATACGCAGTATTTT. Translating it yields CSVGRERSTDTQYF.

The CDR3 sequence is CASTTGISAKLFF. The CDR3 DNA sequence: TGTGCCAGCACTACAGGGATTTCCGCAAAACTGTTTTTT. The chain recombines TRBV2 with TRBJ1-4; possible D gene TRBD1, 6 bases. From germline, CDR1 is SNHLY and CDR2 FYNNEI. This CDR3 contains 13 residues. Trimming left V 7 bases short and J 10 bases short, with 16 bases between.

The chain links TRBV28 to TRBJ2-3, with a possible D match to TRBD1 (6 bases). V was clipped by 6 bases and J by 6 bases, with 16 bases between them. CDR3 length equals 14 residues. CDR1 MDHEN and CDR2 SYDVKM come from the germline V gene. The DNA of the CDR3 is TGTGCCAGCAGGGGGGCCTACTTGGGGGATACGCAGTATTTT. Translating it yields CASRGAYLGDTQYF.

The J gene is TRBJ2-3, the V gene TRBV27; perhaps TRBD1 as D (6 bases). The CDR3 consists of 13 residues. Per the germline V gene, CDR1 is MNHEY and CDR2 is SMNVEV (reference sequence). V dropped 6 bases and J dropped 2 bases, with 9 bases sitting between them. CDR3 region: CASRGGFTDTQYF. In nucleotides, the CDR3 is TGTGCCAGCAGAGGGGGATTCACAGATACGCAGTATTTT.

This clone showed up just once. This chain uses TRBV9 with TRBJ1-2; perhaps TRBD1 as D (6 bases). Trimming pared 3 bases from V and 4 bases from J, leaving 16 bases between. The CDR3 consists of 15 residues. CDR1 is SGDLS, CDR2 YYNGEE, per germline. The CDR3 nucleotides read TGTGCCAGCAGCGCGGGGAGGGGGGGAGTCTATGGCTACACCTTC. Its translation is CASSAGRGGVYGYTF.